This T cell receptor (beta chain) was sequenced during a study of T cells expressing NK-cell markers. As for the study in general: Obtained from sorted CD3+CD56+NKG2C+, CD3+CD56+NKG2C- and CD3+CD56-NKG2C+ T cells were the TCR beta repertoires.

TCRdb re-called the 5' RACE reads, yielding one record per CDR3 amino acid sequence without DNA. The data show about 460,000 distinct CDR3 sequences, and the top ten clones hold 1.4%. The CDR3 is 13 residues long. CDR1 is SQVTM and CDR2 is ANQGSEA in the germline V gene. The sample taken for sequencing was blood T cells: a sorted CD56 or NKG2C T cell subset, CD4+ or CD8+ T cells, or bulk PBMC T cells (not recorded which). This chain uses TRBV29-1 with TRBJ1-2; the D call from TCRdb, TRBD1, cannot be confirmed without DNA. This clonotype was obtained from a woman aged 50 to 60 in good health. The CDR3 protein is CSTRGGTGTGYTF. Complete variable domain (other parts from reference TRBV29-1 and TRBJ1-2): SAVISQKPSRDICQRGTSLTIQCQVDSQVTMMFWYRQQPGQSLTLIATANQGSEATYESGFVIDKFPISRPNLTFSTLTVSNMSPEDSSIYLCSTRGGTGTGYTFGSGTRLTVV.